The text below deals with one T cell receptor (beta chain). These data originate in a study of blood T cell repertoires in COVID-19. For the study at large: Sources were T cells, B-cell-depleted T cells, or PBMCs; the material itself was cDNA or gDNA.

Seattle researchers signed up patients amid active infection and tracked them longitudinally. The authors' processing: Amplification of reference gene primers provided the estimated nucleated cell counts. The protocol was immunoSEQ multiplex PCR, while the TCRdb copy is restricted to in-frame clones and leaves out a portion. V and J calls and clone size come straight from that table; D and trimming were deduced from the DNA. The data contain about 360,000 clones, around 88% of them seen just once; the ten biggest clones take up just over 7%. Germline lookup yields CDR1 SGHRS and CDR2 YFSETQ. The V end lost 0 bases, the J end lost 4 bases, and 16 bases lay between the germline ends. The CDR3 length is 16 residues.

The chain is built from TRBV5-1 and TRBJ1-2; D may be TRBD1 (6 bases). The sequenced sample was peripheral blood. This sequence was found in a woman in her fifties or sixties with COVID-19, enrolled during active disease. CDR3 sequence reads: CASSLATGEGTYGYTF. For the CDR3, the DNA is TGCGCCAGCAGCTTGGCGACAGGAGAGGGGACCTATGGCTACACCTTC.